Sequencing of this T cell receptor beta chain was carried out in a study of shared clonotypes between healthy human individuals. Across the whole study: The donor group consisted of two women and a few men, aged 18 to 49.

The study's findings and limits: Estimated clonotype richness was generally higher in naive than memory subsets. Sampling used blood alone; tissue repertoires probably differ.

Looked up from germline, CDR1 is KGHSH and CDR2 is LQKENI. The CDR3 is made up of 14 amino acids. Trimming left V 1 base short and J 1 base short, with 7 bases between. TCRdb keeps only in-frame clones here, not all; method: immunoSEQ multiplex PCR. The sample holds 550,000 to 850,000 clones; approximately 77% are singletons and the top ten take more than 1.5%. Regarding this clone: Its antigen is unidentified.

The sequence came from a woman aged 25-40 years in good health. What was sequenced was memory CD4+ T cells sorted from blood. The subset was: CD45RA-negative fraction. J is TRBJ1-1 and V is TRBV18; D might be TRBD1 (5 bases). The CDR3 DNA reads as TGTGCCAGCTCACCACATACAGGGAACACTGAAGCTTTCTTT. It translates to CASSPHTGNTEAFF.